The 20 T cell receptor beta chains below were found in one sample sequenced in a study of cytomegalovirus exposure and HLA in healthy donors. This PCR relied on a set of 60 Vbeta primers and 13 Jbeta primers. Sequencing used immunoSEQ multiplex PCR; TCRdb keeps in-frame clones, though not all of them. Of more than 100,000 clones listed, roughly three quarters are singletons. The sequenced material came from PBMCs. The origin of the receptors is a woman aged 40 to 55 in good health and CMV-seronegative.

The J gene is TRBJ1-2, the V gene TRBV7-8, with a possible D match to TRBD1 (6 bases). This CDR3 is built from 15 residues. Germline lookup yields CDR1 SGHVS and CDR2 FQNEAQ. Between the trimmed V and J ends, which lost 5 bases and 7 bases, there was a span of 20 bases. The CDR3 loop is CASSQANQGWGGYTF. CDR3 in DNA: TGTGCCAGCAGCCAAGCAAACCAGGGGTGGGGTGGCTACACCTTC.

This clone was observed a few times. CDR3 DNA: TGCGCCAGCAGCTTGGCCAGCTCTGGAAACACCATATATTTT. Its protein product is CASSLASSGNTIYF. The rearrangement uses TRBV5-1 and TRBJ1-3; no clear D gene. The CDR3 extends over 14 amino acids. V lost 0 bases and J lost 0, with 4 bases in between. Germline V gene data show CDR1 as SGHRS and CDR2 as YFSETQ.

The chain joins TRBV6-1 to TRBJ2-1, with 7 bases matching TRBD1. The germline gives CDR1 MNHNS, CDR2 SASEGT. CDR3 length equals 16 residues. V shed 4 bases, J shed 6 bases, and the junction held 12 bases outside the gene matches. Here the CDR3 reads CASSGQGVLGGNEQFF. The CDR3 nucleotides read TGTGCCAGCAGTGGGCAGGGGGTGCTTGGCGGCAATGAGCAGTTCTTC.

The chain links TRBV27 to TRBJ2-3; 9 bases are shared with TRBD1. The trim removed 5 bases at V and 7 bases at J, leaving 7 bases unmatched. Germline CDR1 and CDR2: MNHEY and SMNVEV (reference sequence). The CDR3 is 14 amino acids. In nucleotides, the CDR3 is TGTGCCAGCAGTATACCGGGACAGGGAAATACGCAGTATTTT. Protein sequence: CASSIPGQGNTQYF.

The chain has TRBV18 and TRBJ1-1, with D possibly matching TRBD1 (6 bases). The germline V and J ends were trimmed by 2 bases and 3 bases, with 10 bases remaining between them. This CDR3 region has 14 residues. CDR1 and CDR2 from the germline V gene are KGHSH and LQKENI. CDR3 coding DNA: TGTGCCAGCTCACCAAGGGGGAGGGACACTGAAGCTTTCTTT. This codes for CASSPRGRDTEAFF. The variable domain in full, completed from reference TRBV18 and TRBJ1-1, reads NAGVMQNPRHLVRRRGQEARLRCSPMKGHSHVYWYRQLPEEGLKFMVYLQKENIIDESGMPKERFSAEFPKEGPSILRIQQVVRGDSAAYFCASSPRGRDTEAFFGQGTRLTVV.

J is TRBJ2-7 and V is TRBV4-3, with TRBD2 identical over 8 bases. The junction had 4 bases not matched to a gene; V was cut back by 0 bases and J by 0 bases. CDR3 size: 16 residues. Germline CDR1 and CDR2: LGHNA and YSLEER. The CDR3 here is CASSQDRGGSSYEQYF. The CDR3 nucleotides read TGCGCCAGCAGCCAAGATCGGGGGGGTAGCTCCTACGAGCAGTACTTC.

This clone was seen just once. The V gene is TRBV7-7, the J gene TRBJ2-7; possibly TRBD1 for D (5 bases). Trimming took off 5 bases at V and 7 bases at J, with 12 bases between the two ends. Per the germline V gene, CDR1 is SSHAT and CDR2 is FNYEAQ (reference sequence). The CDR3 consists of 12 residues. The CDR3 here is CASSHPGAEQYF. The CDR3 DNA is TGTGCCAGCAGCCACCCTGGGGCGGAGCAGTACTTC. Full variable domain (missing parts from reference TRBV7-7 and TRBJ2-7): GAGVSQSPRYKVTKRGQDVTLRCDPISSHATLYWYQQALGQGPEFLTYFNYEAQPDKSGLPSDRFSAERPEGSISTLTIQRTEQRDSAMYRCASSHPGAEQYFGPGTRLTVT.

This chain joins TRBV27 and TRBJ2-7, with 10 bases fitting TRBD1. V shed 8 bases, J shed 4 bases, and the junction held 8 bases outside the gene matches. This CDR3 is 14 amino acids long. Germline values: CDR1 MNHEY, CDR2 SMNVEV (reference sequence). DNA for the CDR3: TGTGCCAGCTCTTCTCGGGACAGGGGTTACGAGCAGTACTTC. It translates to CASSSRDRGYEQYF.

DNA for the CDR3: TGTGCCAGCAGCTTAGGACAGAACACTGAAGCTTTCTTT. It is translated as CASSLGQNTEAFF. The chain couples TRBV7-2 to TRBJ1-1; no firm D call. The CDR3 is 13 amino acids. V was trimmed by 1 base and J by 1 base, leaving 4 bases between them. Germline CDR1 and CDR2: SGHTA and FQGNSA.

The rearrangement joins TRBV6-5 to TRBJ2-3; maybe TRBD2 (7 bases). The CDR3 spans 15 residues. Trimming shortened V by 5 bases and J by 1 base, and 13 bases separated the two germline ends. Germline V gene data show CDR1 as MNHEY and CDR2 as SVGAGI. The CDR3 spells CASSPRGAGTDTQYF. The DNA of the CDR3 is TGTGCCAGCAGTCCCCGGGGGGCGGGCACAGATACGCAGTATTTT.

The rearrangement joins TRBV5-4 to TRBJ1-2; D is perhaps TRBD1 (5 bases). V dropped 0 bases and J dropped 4 bases, with 16 bases sitting between them. This CDR3 comprises 16 residues. The germline gives CDR1 SGHNT, CDR2 YYREEE (reference sequence). CDR3 nucleotide sequence: TGTGCCAGCAGCTTGGACCCGGGGAGGGGTTTCTATGGCTACACCTTC. It encodes CASSLDPGRGFYGYTF.

The chain has TRBV27 and TRBJ2-3, with 7 bases aligning to TRBD1. The length of the CDR3 is 15 residues. Germline CDR1 is MNHEY and CDR2 is SMNVEV (reference sequence). After removal of 6 bases from V and 3 bases from J, the junction contained 9 bases not matched to a gene. This chain's CDR3 is CASSQQGWFTDTQYF. The CDR3 coding sequence is TGTGCCAGCAGCCAACAGGGGTGGTTTACAGATACGCAGTATTTT.

The chain has TRBV9 and TRBJ1-2, with a possible D match to TRBD1 (6 bases). The CDR3 covers 14 residues. Per germline, CDR1 SGDLS and CDR2 YYNGEE. V was trimmed by 0 bases and J by 8 bases, leaving 14 bases between them. The CDR3 region is CASSVEGGGAGYTF. The DNA for the CDR3 is TGTGCCAGCAGCGTAGAGGGGGGGGGTGCCGGCTACACCTTC.

The chain recombines TRBV6-5 with TRBJ1-4; 8 nucleotides agree with TRBD1. With V trimmed by 8 bases and J by 8 bases, 10 bases remained unmatched. There are 14 residues in the CDR3. Looked up from germline, CDR1 is MNHEY and CDR2 is SVGAGI. The CDR3 DNA sequence: TGTGCCAGCTCTCAAAGGACAGGGCGGGAAAAACTGTTTTTT. Protein sequence: CASSQRTGREKLFF.

This chain joins TRBV19 and TRBJ1-2; TRBD1 matches 10 bases. The CDR3 has 15 amino acids. From germline, CDR1 is LNHDA and CDR2 SQIVND (reference sequence). The V and J ends lost 8 bases and 0 bases, in that order; junction bases with no gene match: 6. The CDR3 DNA is TGTGCCAGTCACCCGGGACAGGGGCCTAACTATGGCTACACCTTC. Translated: CASHPGQGPNYGYTF.

V and J are TRBV6-5 and TRBJ1-6, with 7 bases fitting TRBD1. Germline V gene data show CDR1 as MNHEY and CDR2 as SVGAGI. This CDR3 has 16 residues. Trimming cost V 0 bases and J 4 bases; bases outside gene matches: 3. The CDR3 loop is CASSYSTGAYNSPLHF. CDR3 nucleotides: TGTGCCAGCAGTTACTCAACAGGGGCTTATAATTCACCCCTCCACTTT.

The gene calls are TRBV5-1 and TRBJ2-7; a weak D match, TRBD2 (5 bases). V lost 1 base to trimming and J lost 0 bases, with 14 bases between them. This CDR3 has 16 amino acids. From germline, CDR1 is SGHRS and CDR2 YFSETQ. The CDR3 region is CASSLQTPGFSYEQYF. The CDR3 coding sequence is TGCGCCAGCAGCTTGCAGACGCCGGGGTTCTCCTACGAGCAGTACTTC.

The chain combines TRBV9 with TRBJ2-5; 8 positions match TRBD2. The trim removed 0 bases at V and 2 bases at J, leaving 6 bases unmatched. CDR3 length: 16 amino acids. In germline, CDR1 is SGDLS, CDR2 YYNGEE. In DNA form, the CDR3 reads TGTGCCAGCAGCGTAGCAGTAGCGGGATTACAAGAGACCCAGTACTTC. Protein product: CASSVAVAGLQETQYF.

The rearrangement links TRBV2 to TRBJ2-7; no clear D gene. The germline gives CDR1 SNHLY, CDR2 FYNNEI. V lost 3 bases to trimming and J lost 0 bases, with 9 bases between them. The CDR3 covers 14 residues. The CDR3 DNA sequence: TGTGCCAGCAGTGAGACATACCTCTCCTACGAGCAGTACTTC. Translated: CASSETYLSYEQYF.

This chain connects TRBV29-1 to TRBJ1-1; TRBD1 aligns across 9 bases. This CDR3 has 13 residues. Germline-derived CDR1 and CDR2 are SQVTM and ANQGSEA. Trimming took 6 bases from V and 1 from J; bases not matched to a gene: 3. This CDR3 reads CSVRQGENTEAFF. The CDR3 DNA follows: TGCAGCGTCAGACAGGGGGAGAACACTGAAGCTTTCTTT.